Sequencing of this T cell receptor beta chain was carried out in a study of shared clonotypes between healthy human individuals. The CDR3 loop spans 15 amino acids. The V end lost 10 bases, the J end lost 3 bases, and 18 bases lay between the germline ends. CDR1 is MNHEY, CDR2 SVGAGI, per germline. About this clone itself: What it binds is unknown.

Each sorted subset replicate got 200 ng genomic DNA, 25,000 to 35,000 genomes. Generated by immunoSEQ multiplex PCR, the TCRdb table keeps only in-frame clones and is missing some. Of around 1.9 million clones listed, approximately 92% are singletons. Findings of the study overall: Read depth was anticipated to influence clonotype sharing among donors. Memory subsets generally showed lower estimated richness than naive subsets.

Naive CD8 isolation took CD45RO-negative cells positively selected for CCR7 and excluded terminally differentiated effector memory CD45RA+ cells. Sequenced material: naive CD8+ T cells from PBMCs. The chain joins TRBV6-5 to TRBJ1-4, with D unclear. The clonotype comes from a man aged 18 to 35 in good health. Some clones in this sample may be carry-over from other donors' samples. The CDR3 DNA sequence: TGTGCCATCTTGCAGGAGCCTGGGGCTAATGAAAAACTGTTTTTT. Translated: CAILQEPGANEKLFF.